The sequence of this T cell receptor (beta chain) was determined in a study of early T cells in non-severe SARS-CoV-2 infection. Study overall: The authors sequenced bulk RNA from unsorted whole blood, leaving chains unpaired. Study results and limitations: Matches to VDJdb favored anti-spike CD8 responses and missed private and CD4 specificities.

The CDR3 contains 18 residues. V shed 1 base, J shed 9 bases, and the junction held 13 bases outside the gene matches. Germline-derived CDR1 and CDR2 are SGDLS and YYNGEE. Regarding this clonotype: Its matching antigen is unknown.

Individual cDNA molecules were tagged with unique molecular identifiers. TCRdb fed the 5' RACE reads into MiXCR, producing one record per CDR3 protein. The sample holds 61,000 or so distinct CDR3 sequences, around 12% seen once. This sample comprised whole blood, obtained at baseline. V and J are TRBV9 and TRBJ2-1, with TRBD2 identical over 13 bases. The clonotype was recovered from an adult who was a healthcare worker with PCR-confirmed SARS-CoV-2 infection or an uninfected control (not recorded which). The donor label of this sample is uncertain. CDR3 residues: CASSVTAMGLAGLGEQFF. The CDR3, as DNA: TGTGCCAGCAGCGTAACGGCCATGGGACTAGCGGGACTTGGTGAGCAGTTCTTC.